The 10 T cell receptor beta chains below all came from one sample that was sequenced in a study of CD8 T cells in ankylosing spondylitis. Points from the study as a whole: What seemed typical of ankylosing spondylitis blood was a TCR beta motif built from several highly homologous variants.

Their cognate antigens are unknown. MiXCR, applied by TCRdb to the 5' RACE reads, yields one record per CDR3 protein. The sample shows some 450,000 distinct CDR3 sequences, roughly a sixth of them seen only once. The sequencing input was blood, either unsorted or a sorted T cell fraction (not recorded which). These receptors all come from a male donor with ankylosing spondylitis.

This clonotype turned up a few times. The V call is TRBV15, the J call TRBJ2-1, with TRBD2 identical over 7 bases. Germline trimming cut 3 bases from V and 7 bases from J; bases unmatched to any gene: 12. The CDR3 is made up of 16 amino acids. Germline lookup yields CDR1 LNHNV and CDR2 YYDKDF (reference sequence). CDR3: CATSSLTSPVGNEQFF. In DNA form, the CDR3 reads TGTGCCACCAGCAGCTTGACTAGCCCTGTGGGAAATGAGCAGTTCTTC.

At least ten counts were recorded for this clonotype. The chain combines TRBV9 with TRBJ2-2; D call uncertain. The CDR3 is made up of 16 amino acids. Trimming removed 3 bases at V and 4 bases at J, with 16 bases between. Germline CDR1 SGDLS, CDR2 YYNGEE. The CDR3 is CASSARISKVTGELFF. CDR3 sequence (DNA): TGTGCCAGCAGCGCCCGAATCAGCAAGGTCACCGGGGAGCTGTTTTTT.

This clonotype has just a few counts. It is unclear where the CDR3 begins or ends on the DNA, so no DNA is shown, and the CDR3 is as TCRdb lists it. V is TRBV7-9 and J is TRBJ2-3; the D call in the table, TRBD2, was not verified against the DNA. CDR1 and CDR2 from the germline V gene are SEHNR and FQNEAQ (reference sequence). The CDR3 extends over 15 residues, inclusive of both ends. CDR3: CASSLFGPGTDTQYF.

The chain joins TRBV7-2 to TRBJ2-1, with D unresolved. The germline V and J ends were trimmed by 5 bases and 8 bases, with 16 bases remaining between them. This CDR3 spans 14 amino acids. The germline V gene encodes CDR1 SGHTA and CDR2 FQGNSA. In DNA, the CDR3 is TGTGCCAGCAGCCCACCCCCGGTTAGGGATGAGCAGTTCTTC. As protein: CASSPPPVRDEQFF.

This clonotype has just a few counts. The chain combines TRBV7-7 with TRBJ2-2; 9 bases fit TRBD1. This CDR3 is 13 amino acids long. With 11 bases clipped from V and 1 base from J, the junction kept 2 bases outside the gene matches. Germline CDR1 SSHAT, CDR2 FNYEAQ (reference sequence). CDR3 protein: CASGQGNTGELFF. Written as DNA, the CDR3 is TGTGCCTCGGGACAGGGGAACACCGGGGAGCTGTTTTTT. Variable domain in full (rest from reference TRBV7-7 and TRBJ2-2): GAGVSQSPRYKVTKRGQDVTLRCDPISSHATLYWYQQALGQGPEFLTYFNYEAQPDKSGLPSDRFSAERPEGSISTLTIQRTEQRDSAMYRCASGQGNTGELFFGEGSRLTVL.

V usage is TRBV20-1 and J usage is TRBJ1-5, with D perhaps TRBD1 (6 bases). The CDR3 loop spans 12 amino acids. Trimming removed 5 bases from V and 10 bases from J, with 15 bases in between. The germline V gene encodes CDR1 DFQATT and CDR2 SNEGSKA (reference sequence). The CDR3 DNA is TGCAGTGCTCCTCGGGGGGCTTATCCCCAGCATTTT. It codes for CSAPRGAYPQHF.

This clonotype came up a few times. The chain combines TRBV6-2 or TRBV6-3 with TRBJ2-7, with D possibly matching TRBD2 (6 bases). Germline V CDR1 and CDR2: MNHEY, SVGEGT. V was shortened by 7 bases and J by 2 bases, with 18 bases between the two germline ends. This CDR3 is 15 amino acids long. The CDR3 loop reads CASKASILATYEQYF. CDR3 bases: TGTGCCAGCAAGGCCTCCATACTAGCAACCTACGAGCAGTACTTC.

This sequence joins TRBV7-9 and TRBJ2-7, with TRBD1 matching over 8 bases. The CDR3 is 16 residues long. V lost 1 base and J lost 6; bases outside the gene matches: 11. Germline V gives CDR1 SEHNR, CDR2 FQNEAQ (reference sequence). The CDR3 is CASSLVAPAGGGEQYF. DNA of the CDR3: TGTGCCAGCAGCTTAGTCGCCCCGGCAGGGGGCGGCGAGCAGTACTTC.

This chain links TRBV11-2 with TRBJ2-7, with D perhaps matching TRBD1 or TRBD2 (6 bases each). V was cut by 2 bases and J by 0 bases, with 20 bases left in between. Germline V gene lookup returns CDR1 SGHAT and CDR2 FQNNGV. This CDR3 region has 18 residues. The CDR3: CASSLIRGGKTGSYEQYF. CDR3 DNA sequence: TGTGCCAGCAGCTTAATTAGGGGCGGGAAGACAGGCTCCTACGAGCAGTACTTC.

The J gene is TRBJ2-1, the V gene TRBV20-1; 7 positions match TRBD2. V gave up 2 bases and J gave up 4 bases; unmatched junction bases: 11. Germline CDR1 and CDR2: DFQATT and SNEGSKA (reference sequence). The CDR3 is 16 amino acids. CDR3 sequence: CSARTSLAENYNEQFF. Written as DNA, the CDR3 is TGCAGTGCTAGAACATCCCTAGCGGAAAATTACAATGAGCAGTTCTTC.